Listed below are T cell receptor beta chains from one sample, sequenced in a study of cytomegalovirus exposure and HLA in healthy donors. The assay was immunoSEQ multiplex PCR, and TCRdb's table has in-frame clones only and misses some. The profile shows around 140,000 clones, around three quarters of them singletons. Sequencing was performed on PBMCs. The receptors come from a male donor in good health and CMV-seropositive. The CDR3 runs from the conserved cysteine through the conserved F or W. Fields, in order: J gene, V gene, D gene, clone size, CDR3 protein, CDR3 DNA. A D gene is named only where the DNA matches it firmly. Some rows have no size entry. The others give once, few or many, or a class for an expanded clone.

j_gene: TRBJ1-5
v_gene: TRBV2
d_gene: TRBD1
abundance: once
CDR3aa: CASTLGQGGNQPQHF
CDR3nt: TGTGCCAGCACCTTGGGACAGGGCGGAAATCAGCCCCAGCATTTT

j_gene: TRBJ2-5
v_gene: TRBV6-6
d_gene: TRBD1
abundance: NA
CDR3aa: CASSYPTGVKHEQYF
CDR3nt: TGTGCCAGCAGTTACCCCACAGGGGTCAAGCATGAGCAGTACTTC

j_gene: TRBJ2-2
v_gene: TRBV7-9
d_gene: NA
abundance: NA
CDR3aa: CASSSPSGETTGELFF
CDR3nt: TGTGCCAGCAGTTCCCCCTCCGGGGAGACCACCGGGGAGCTGTTTTTT

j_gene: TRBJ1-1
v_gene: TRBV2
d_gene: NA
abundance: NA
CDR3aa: CASTRGLDTEAFF
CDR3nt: TGTGCCAGCACCCGTGGCTTGGACACTGAAGCTTTCTTT

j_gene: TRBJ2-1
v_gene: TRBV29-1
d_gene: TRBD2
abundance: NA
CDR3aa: CSVVLAANYNEQFF
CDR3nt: TGCAGCGTTGTACTAGCGGCAAATTACAATGAGCAGTTCTTC

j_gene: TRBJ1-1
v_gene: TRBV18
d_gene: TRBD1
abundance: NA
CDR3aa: CASSQIRGQGTMDTEAFF
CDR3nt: TGTGCCAGCTCACAGATTCGGGGACAGGGGACGATGGACACTGAAGCTTTCTTT

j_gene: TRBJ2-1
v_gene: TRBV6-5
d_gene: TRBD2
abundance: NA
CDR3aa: CASSFSGGRYNEQFF
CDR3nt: TGTGCCAGCAGTTTTAGCGGGGGCCGGTACAATGAGCAGTTCTTC

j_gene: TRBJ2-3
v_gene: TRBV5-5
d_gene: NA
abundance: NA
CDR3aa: CASSRRGISTDTQYF
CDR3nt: TGTGCCAGCAGCAGAAGGGGGATTAGCACAGATACGCAGTATTTT

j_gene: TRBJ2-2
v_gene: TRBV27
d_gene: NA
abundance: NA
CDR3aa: CASITNTGELFF
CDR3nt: TGTGCCAGCATCACGAACACCGGGGAGCTGTTTTTT

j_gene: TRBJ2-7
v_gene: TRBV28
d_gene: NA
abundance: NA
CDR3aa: CASSFARGPYYEQYF
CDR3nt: TGTGCCAGCAGTTTCGCGCGGGGCCCCTACTACGAGCAGTACTTC

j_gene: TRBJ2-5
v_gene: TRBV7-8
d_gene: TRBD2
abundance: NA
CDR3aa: CASSPVGTSNQETQYF
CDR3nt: TGTGCCAGCAGCCCCGTCGGGACTAGCAACCAAGAGACCCAGTACTTC

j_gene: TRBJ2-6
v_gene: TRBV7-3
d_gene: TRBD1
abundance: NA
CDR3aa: CASSSGGSGANVLTF
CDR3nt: TGTGCCAGCAGCTCAGGGGGTAGTGGGGCCAACGTCCTGACTTTC

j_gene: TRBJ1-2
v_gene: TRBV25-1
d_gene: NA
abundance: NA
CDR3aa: CASSEQGWSGGYTF
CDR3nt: TGTGCCAGCAGTGAACAGGGATGGTCTGGAGGCTACACCTTC

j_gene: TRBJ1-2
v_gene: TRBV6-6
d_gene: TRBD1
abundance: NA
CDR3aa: CASSPRQGANGYTF
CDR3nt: TGTGCCAGCAGCCCAAGACAGGGGGCGAATGGCTACACCTTC

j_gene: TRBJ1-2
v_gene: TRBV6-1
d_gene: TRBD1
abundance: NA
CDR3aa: CASSEGGQEGYGYTF
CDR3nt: TGTGCCAGCAGTGAAGGGGGACAGGAAGGCTATGGCTACACCTTC

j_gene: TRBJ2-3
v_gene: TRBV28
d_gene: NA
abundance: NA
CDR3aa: CASRIQRGDTQYF
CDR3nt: TGTGCCAGCAGGATTCAACGGGGGGATACGCAGTATTTT

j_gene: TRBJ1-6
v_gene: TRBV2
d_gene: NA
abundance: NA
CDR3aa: CASSGQGGRGDSPLHF
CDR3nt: TGTGCCAGCAGTGGGCAGGGAGGGCGAGGGGATTCACCCCTCCACTTT

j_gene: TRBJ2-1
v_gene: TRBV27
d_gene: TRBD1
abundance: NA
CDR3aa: CASSLSRGLQLFF
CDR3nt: TGTGCCAGCAGTTTATCGAGGGGGCTGCAACTGTTCTTC

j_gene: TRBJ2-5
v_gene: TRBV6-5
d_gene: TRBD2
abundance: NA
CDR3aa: CASSLSGTLQETQYF
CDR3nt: TGTGCCAGCAGCCTTAGCGGGACGCTCCAAGAGACCCAGTACTTC

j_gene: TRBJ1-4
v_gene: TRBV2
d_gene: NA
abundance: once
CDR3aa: CASRKIATNEKLFF
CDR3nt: TGTGCCAGCAGAAAAATCGCAACTAATGAAAAACTGTTTTTT

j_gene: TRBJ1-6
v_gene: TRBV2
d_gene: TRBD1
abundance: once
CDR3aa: CASSEARTGNNSPLHF
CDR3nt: TGTGCCAGCAGTGAAGCTCGGACAGGGAATAATTCACCCCTCCACTTT

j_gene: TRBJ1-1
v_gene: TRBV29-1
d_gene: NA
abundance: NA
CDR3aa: CSVPKRGNTEAFF
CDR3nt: TGCAGCGTCCCCAAAAGGGGGAACACTGAAGCTTTCTTT

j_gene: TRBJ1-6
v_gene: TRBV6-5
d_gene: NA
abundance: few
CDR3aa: CASSSSDSENSPLHF
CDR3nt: TGTGCCAGCAGTTCCTCGGACAGCGAAAATTCACCCCTCCACTTT

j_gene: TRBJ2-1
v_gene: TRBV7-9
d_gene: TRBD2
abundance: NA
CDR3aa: CASSPRTSASLYNEQFF
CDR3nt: TGTGCCAGCAGCCCCCGGACTAGCGCGAGCCTATACAATGAGCAGTTCTTC

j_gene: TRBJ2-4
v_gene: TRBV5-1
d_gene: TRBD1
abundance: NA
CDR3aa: CASSLGTVIAKNSQYF
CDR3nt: TGCGCCAGCAGCTTAGGGACAGTTATAGCCAAAAACAGTCAGTACTTC

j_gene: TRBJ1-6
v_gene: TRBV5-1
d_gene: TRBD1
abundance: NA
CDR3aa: CASSLTRTGAGNSSPLHF
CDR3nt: TGCGCCAGCAGCCTGACACGGACAGGGGCGGGAAATTCTTCACCCCTCCACTTT

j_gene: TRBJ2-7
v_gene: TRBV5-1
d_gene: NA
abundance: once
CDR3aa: CASSLSGSSYEQYF
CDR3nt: TGCGCCAGCAGCTTGTCCGGGAGCTCCTACGAGCAGTACTTC

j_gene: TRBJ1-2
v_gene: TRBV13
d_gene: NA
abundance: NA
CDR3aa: CASSFGRGLSGYTF
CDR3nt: TGTGCCAGCAGCTTCGGGCGGGGCTTGAGTGGCTACACCTTC

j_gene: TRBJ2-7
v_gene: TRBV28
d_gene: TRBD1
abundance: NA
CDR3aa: CASSSVSGQGYEQYF
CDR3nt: TGTGCCAGCAGTTCCGTATCGGGACAGGGTTACGAGCAGTACTTC

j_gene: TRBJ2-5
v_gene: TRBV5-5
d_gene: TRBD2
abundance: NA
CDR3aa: CASSLGLAGGETQYF
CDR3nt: TGTGCCAGCAGCTTGGGTCTAGCGGGGGGAGAGACCCAGTACTTC

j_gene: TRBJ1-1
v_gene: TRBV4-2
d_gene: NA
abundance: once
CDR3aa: CASSQDRRFNTEAFF
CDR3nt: TGTGCCAGCAGCCAAGATAGGAGGTTTAACACTGAAGCTTTCTTT

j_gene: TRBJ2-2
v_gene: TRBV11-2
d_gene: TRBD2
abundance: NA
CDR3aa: CASSVSGSTTGELFF
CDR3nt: TGTGCCAGCAGCGTAAGCGGGAGTACCACCGGGGAGCTGTTTTTT

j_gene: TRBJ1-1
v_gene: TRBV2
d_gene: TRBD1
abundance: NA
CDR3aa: CASTMDRRNTEAFF
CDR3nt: TGTGCCAGCACTATGGACAGGAGAAACACTGAAGCTTTCTTT

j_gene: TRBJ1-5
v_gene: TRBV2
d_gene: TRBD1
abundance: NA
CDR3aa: CASSEGQGNQPQHF
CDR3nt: TGTGCCAGCAGTGAAGGACAGGGGAATCAGCCCCAGCATTTT

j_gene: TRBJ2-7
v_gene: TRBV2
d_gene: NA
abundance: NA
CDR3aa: CASSEQGYEQYF
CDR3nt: TGTGCCAGCAGTGAACAGGGCTACGAGCAGTACTTC

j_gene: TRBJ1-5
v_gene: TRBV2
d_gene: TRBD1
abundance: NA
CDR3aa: CASSGDSDLAGGYQPQHF
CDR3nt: TGTGCCAGCAGTGGGGACAGTGACCTTGCAGGGGGTTATCAGCCCCAGCATTTT

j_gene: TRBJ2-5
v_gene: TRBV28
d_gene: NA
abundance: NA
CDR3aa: CASSFNGGLEETQYF
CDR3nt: TGTGCCAGCAGTTTCAACGGGGGTTTGGAAGAGACCCAGTACTTC

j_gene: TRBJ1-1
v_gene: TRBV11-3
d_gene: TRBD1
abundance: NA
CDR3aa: CASSLEGQGNTEAFF
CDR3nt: TGTGCCAGCAGCTTAGAGGGACAGGGGAACACTGAAGCTTTCTTT

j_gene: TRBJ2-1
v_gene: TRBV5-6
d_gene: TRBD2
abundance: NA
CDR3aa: CASSREREGNEQFF
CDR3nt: TGTGCCAGCAGCCGAGAGCGGGAGGGAAATGAGCAGTTCTTC

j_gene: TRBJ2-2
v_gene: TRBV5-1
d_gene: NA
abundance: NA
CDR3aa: CASSPADTGELFF
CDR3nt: TGCGCCAGCAGCCCTGCGGACACCGGGGAGCTGTTTTTT

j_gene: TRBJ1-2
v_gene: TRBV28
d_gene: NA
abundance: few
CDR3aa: CASSDSVNYGYTF
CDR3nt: TGTGCCAGCAGCGACAGTGTTAACTATGGCTACACCTTC

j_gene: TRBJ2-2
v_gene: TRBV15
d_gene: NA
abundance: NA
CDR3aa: CATSRDSLNTGELFF
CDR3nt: TGTGCCACCAGCCGGGATTCCCTGAACACCGGGGAGCTGTTTTTT

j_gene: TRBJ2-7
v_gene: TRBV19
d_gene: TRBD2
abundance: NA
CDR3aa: CASSSPHPGVAGFNEQYF
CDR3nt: TGTGCCAGTAGTTCACCCCATCCGGGGGTAGCGGGATTCAACGAGCAGTACTTC

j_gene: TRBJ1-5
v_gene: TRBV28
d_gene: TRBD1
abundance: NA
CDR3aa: CATHEQGVSNQPQHF
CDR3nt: TGTGCCACTCACGAACAGGGGGTTAGCAATCAGCCCCAGCATTTT

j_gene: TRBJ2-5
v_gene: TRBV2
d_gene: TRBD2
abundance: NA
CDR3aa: CASRLLAGGQETQYF
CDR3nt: TGTGCCAGCCGCCTGCTAGCGGGGGGCCAAGAGACCCAGTACTTC

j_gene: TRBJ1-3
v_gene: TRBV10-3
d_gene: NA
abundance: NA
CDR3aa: CAISGPGGSGNTIYF
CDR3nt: TGTGCCATCAGTGGCCCGGGGGGCTCTGGAAACACCATATATTTT

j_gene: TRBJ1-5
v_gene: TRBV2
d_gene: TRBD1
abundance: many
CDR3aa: CASRAGDRNQPQHF
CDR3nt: TGTGCCAGCAGGGCCGGGGACAGAAATCAGCCCCAGCATTTT

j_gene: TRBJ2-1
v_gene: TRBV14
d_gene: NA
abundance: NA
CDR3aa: CASSQRQAYNEQFF
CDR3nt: TGTGCCAGCAGCCAAAGGCAGGCCTACAATGAGCAGTTCTTC

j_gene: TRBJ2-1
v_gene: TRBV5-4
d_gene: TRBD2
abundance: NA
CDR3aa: CASSGSGGPSYNEQFF
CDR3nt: TGTGCCAGCAGCGGATCGGGAGGCCCCTCCTACAATGAGCAGTTCTTC

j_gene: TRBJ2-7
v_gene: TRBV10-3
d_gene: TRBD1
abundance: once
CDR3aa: CAISETAGGHEQYF
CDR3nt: TGTGCCATCAGTGAGACGGCAGGGGGCCACGAGCAGTACTTC

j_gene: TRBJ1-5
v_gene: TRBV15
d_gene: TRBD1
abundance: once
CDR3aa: CATSSRDSSNQPQHF
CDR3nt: TGTGCCACCAGCAGCCGGGACAGTAGCAATCAGCCCCAGCATTTT

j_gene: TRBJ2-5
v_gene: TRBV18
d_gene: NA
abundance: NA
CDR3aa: CASSPKETQYF
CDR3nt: TGTGCCAGCTCACCTAAAGAGACCCAGTACTTC

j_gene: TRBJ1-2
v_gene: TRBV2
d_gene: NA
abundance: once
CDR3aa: CASSEDGGRYYGYTF
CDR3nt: TGTGCCAGCAGTGAAGATGGAGGTCGATACTATGGCTACACCTTC

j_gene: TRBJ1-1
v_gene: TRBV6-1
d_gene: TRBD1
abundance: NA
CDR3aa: CASSGLAQGVSTEAFF
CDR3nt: TGTGCCAGCAGTGGATTGGCGCAGGGGGTTAGCACTGAAGCTTTCTTT